This T cell receptor beta chain is from a study of T cell responses to AZD1222 COVID-19 vaccine. Points from the study as a whole: Females made up more of the donors, who were largely white British, and clonal diversity may have come out too low.

With regard to this clone: Its antigen is currently unknown.

CDR3 size: 10 residues. The germline V gene has CDR1 LNHDA and CDR2 SQIVND (reference sequence). The V end lost 7 bases, the J end lost 3 bases, and 3 bases lay between the germline ends. The data were produced by immunoSEQ multiplex PCR, yet TCRdb's version contains in-frame clones alone and is incomplete. The data hold 150,000 or so clones, with about 89% observed a single time. The sequences come from peripheral blood, collected on day 0 of AZD1222 vaccination. The clonotype comes from an adult in good health. The chain carries TRBV19 and TRBJ1-2, with D hard to call. This CDR3 is CASNDYGYTF. The DNA for the CDR3 is TGTGCCAGTAACGACTATGGCTACACCTTC.